This record looks at one TCR beta chain sequence and its context. Its antigen remains unidentified. Healthy Caucasians from Russia aged roughly 6 to 95 served as donors. These data are taken from a study of blood T cells in healthy people across ages. Using a J-beta primer mix together with a sample-barcoded 5' primer, a second PCR was run for 7 to 11 cycles. Any given sample supplied a minimum of 2.5 million CDR3-containing paired-end reads. MiXCR was run by TCRdb on the 5' RACE reads, yielding one entry per CDR3 protein. The repertoire consists of fewer than 700,000 distinct CDR3 sequences, with around 50% occurring once and the leading ten covering about 22%. General study points: Roughly linearly, TCR beta diversity per million T cells fell as age increased.

Germline assignment: CDR1 SGHVS and CDR2 FQNEAQ. The CDR3 sequence is 14 residues long. V was cut by 3 bases and J by 8 bases, with 16 bases left in between. The receptor was derived from a man aged 80 or over in good health. The sample taken for sequencing was blood. The chain links TRBV7-8 to TRBJ1-2; D possibly corresponds to TRBD1 (5 bases). The CDR3 DNA follows: TGTGCCAGCAGCTTGACAGAGAACTATGGCGGCTACACCTTC. This encodes CASSLTENYGGYTF. Using reference TRBV7-8 and TRBJ1-2 for the parts outside the CDR3, the full variable domain is GAGVSQSPRYKVAKRGQDVALRCDPISGHVSLFWYQQALGQGPEFLTYFQNEAQLDKSGLPSDRFFAERPEGSVSTLKIQRTQQEDSAVYLCASSLTENYGGYTFGSGTRLTVV.